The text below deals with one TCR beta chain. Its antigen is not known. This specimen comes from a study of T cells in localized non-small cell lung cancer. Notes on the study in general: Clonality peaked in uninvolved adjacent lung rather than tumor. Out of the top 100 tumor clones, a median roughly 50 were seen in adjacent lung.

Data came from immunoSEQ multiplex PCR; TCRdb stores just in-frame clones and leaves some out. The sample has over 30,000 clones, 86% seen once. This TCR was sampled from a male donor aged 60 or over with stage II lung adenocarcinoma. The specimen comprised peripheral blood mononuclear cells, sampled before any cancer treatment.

CDR3: CASSSAGANVLTF. CDR3 nucleotide sequence: TGTGCCAGCAGCTCGGCTGGGGCCAACGTCCTGACTTTC. The V and J genes are TRBV28 and TRBJ2-6, with D hard to call. CDR3 length: 13 amino acids. Trimming left V 6 bases short and J 2 bases short, with 5 bases between. Germline CDR1 is MDHEN and CDR2 is SYDVKM. Based on the CDR3 plus reference TRBV28 and TRBJ2-6, the full variable domain is DVKVTQSSRYLVKRTGEKVFLECVQDMDHENMFWYRQDPGLGLRLIYFSYDVKMKEKGDIPEGYSVSREKKERFSLILESASTNQTSMYLCASSSAGANVLTFGAGSRLTVL.